These 26 T cell receptor beta chains were sequenced from one sample in a study of response to subunit inactivated influenza vaccine (dated by TCRdb to between 2017 and 2018). The library was generated by RT-PCR. The reads were generated on an Illumina HiSeq 2500. TCRdb ran its own pipeline on the public reads, namely fastp trimming at Q25 and MiXCR clone calling, and kept in-frame beta chains. Every CDR3 protein is listed once, alongside the most common genes and DNA of its rows. The sample data list some 600,000 distinct CDR3 sequences, and 11% to 15% of these were observed just once. The ten most abundant clones make up about 7.4% of the sample. The material sequenced was PBMCs from blood, taken 14 to 15 days before vaccination. These receptors originate from a man aged 50-60 years who received an inactivated influenza vaccine. Donor details come from another sample of the same person, matched by shared clones.

Only a few counts were recorded for this clonotype. The rearrangement joins TRBV20-1 to TRBJ2-3; possible D gene TRBD2, 5 bases. The V end was cut by 7 bases, the J end by 0 bases, with 11 bases between. Germline V gives CDR1 DFQATT, CDR2 SNEGSKA (reference sequence). The CDR3 spans 13 residues. The CDR3 spells CSEKSGSTDTQYF. CDR3 nucleotide sequence: TGCAGTGAAAAAAGCGGCAGCACAGATACGCAGTATTTT.

The chain is built from TRBV15 and TRBJ2-7, with 8 bases lining up with TRBD1. Germline V gene lookup returns CDR1 LNHNV and CDR2 YYDKDF (reference sequence). The ends lost 0 bases at V and 5 bases at J; junction bases unmatched: 6. The CDR3 consists of 15 residues. The CDR3 DNA reads as TGTGCCACCAGCAGAGATGCAGGGGGCTTCAACGAGCAGTACTTC. It translates to CATSRDAGGFNEQYF.

This CDR3 is CASSSGTNSPLHF. The CDR3 nucleotides are TGTGCCAGCAGCTCAGGGACTAATTCACCCCTCCACTTT. V usage is TRBV7-9 and J usage is TRBJ1-6, with a tentative D call TRBD1 (5 bases). CDR1 is SEHNR and CDR2 is FQNEAQ in the germline V gene (reference sequence). CDR3 length equals 13 residues. V lost 4 bases, J lost 6 bases, and 7 bases lay in between.

This clonotype was observed a handful of times. This chain uses TRBV15 with TRBJ2-1; 15 positions match TRBD2. This CDR3 is built from 15 residues. Losses at the gene ends were 6 bases for V and 7 bases for J; bases not matched to a gene: 4. CDR1 and CDR2 from the germline V gene are LNHNV and YYDKDF (reference sequence). CDR3 sequence: CATRTGLAGGNEQFF. The DNA for the CDR3 is TGTGCCACCAGGACGGGACTAGCGGGAGGTAATGAGCAGTTCTTC.

This clonotype was counted ten times or more. This chain connects TRBV7-2 to TRBJ2-3, with D hard to call. This CDR3 spans 12 amino acids. V lost 2 bases and J lost 4, with 4 bases in between. The germline V gene has CDR1 SGHTA and CDR2 FQGNSA. The DNA of the CDR3 is TGTGCCAGCAGCTTAATCTCAGATACGCAGTATTTT. Its translation is CASSLISDTQYF.

This clonotype has only a few counts. The CDR3 DNA follows: TGTGCCAGTAGTGACCTAGCGGCTTACAATGAGCAGTTCTTC. Amino acids: CASSDLAAYNEQFF. V and J are TRBV19 and TRBJ2-1; the match to TRBD2 covers 7 bases. The germline CDR1 and CDR2 sequences are LNHDA and SQIVND (reference sequence). CDR3 length: 14 amino acids. With V trimmed by 5 bases and J by 4 bases, 5 bases remained unmatched.

The V gene is TRBV3-1, the J gene TRBJ2-7, with D possibly TRBD1 on 6 matching bases. CDR1 and CDR2 from the germline V gene are LGHDT and YNNKEL (reference sequence). The V end lost 1 base, the J end lost 1 base, and 17 bases lay between the germline ends. The CDR3 length is 17 residues. Here the CDR3 reads CASSQASGGHRSYEQYF. The DNA of the CDR3 is TGTGCCAGCAGCCAAGCTAGTGGGGGACACCGATCCTACGAGCAGTACTTC.

This clonotype was recorded a few times. This chain uses TRBV29-1 with TRBJ2-7; the match to TRBD2 covers 8 bases. Per germline, CDR1 SQVTM and CDR2 ANQGSEA. V shed 5 bases, J shed 2 bases, and the junction held 2 bases outside the gene matches. CDR3 length: 12 amino acids. The CDR3 nucleotides are TGCAGCGTTATAGCGGGAACCTACGAGCAGTACTTC. Translation gives CSVIAGTYEQYF.

In DNA form, the CDR3 reads TGCAGTGCTAGACCCGGGACAGGGGAAGGCGAAAAACTGTTTTTT. Its protein is CSARPGTGEGEKLFF. This chain uses TRBV20-1 with TRBJ1-4, with 10 bases identical to TRBD1. The germline V gene encodes CDR1 DFQATT and CDR2 SNEGSKA (reference sequence). This CDR3 has 15 residues. V was clipped by 2 bases and J by 8 bases; unmatched bases: 8.

The V call is TRBV6-2 or TRBV6-3, the J call TRBJ2-7, with 9 positions matching TRBD1. The CDR3 is made up of 15 amino acids. In germline, CDR1 is MNHEY, CDR2 SVGEGT. Trimming at V came to 1 base and at J to 5 bases, leaving 6 bases not matched to a gene. CDR3 in DNA: TGTGCCAGCAGTTACTGGGACAGGGAATTGAACGAGCAGTACTTC. It is translated as CASSYWDRELNEQYF.

The chain employs TRBV6-2 or TRBV6-3 and TRBJ2-3; tentatively, D is TRBD1 or TRBD2 (5 bases each). This CDR3 region has 20 residues. Trimming pared 0 bases from V and 4 bases from J, leaving 26 bases between. Germline CDR1 reads MNHEY; CDR2 reads SVGEGT. As DNA, the CDR3 is TGTGCCAGCAGTTACTCTTTAGAGGGTCTTGGGGCGGGCCAGCCAGATACGCAGTATTTT. This translates into CASSYSLEGLGAGQPDTQYF.

This clonotype was picked up many times. V gene TRBV27 combines with J gene TRBJ2-1, with D uncertain. The V end lost 5 bases, the J end lost 1 base, and 12 bases lay between the germline ends. CDR3 length: 15 amino acids. CDR1 MNHEY and CDR2 SMNVEV come from the germline V gene (reference sequence). CDR3 residues: CASSQTSGSYNEQFF. CDR3 nucleotide sequence: TGTGCCAGCAGTCAGACATCTGGGTCCTACAATGAGCAGTTCTTC.

This clonotype has a handful of counts. This rearrangement joins TRBV15 to TRBJ2-1, with TRBD1 as a possible D gene (6 bases). The V and J ends lost 1 base and 6 bases respectively, with 13 bases between them. Germline V lookup: CDR1 LNHNV, CDR2 YYDKDF (reference sequence). CDR3 length equals 15 residues. Written as DNA, the CDR3 is TGTGCCACCAGCAGAGGGAACAGGGTGGGCAATGAGCAGTTCTTC. Encoded protein: CATSRGNRVGNEQFF.

On this clonotype: A junction end diverges from the germline sequence, so it may reflect a read error. This chain joins TRBV6-1 and TRBJ2-5; unclear D gene. CDR3 length: 11 residues. CDR1 MNHNS and CDR2 SASEGT come from the germline V gene. The CDR3 spells CASSEALGWGF. The CDR3, as DNA: TGTGCCAGCAGTGAAGCATTGGGATGGGGCTTC.

This clonotype was seen repeatedly, ten times or more. DNA for the CDR3: TGCGCCAGCAGCTTGGGGCAGGGGAACGAGCAGTACTTC. Its protein product is CASSLGQGNEQYF. The chain employs TRBV5-1 and TRBJ2-7; maybe TRBD1 (6 bases). V was trimmed by 0 bases and J by 5 bases, leaving 9 bases between them. CDR3 length: 13 residues. Germline V gene sequence: CDR1 SGHRS, CDR2 YFSETQ.

This clonotype was observed a few times. The chain has TRBV5-1 and TRBJ2-7, with 11 bases that match TRBD2. Germline CDR1 SGHRS, CDR2 YFSETQ. The V segment lost 3 bases and the J segment 9 bases; nucleotides outside the gene matches: 11. The CDR3 totals 15 residues. The CDR3: CASSYGTSGASGQYF. The CDR3 coding sequence is TGCGCCAGCAGCTACGGGACTAGCGGAGCCTCAGGGCAGTACTTC.

The J gene is TRBJ2-7, the V gene TRBV4-3; D is perhaps TRBD1 (5 bases). Trimming left V 0 bases short and J 5 bases short, with 17 bases between. Germline CDR1 is LGHNA and CDR2 is YSLEER. The CDR3 length is 16 residues. The CDR3, as DNA: TGCGCCAGCAGCCAAGAGTGGAATGGACAAGGTAACGAGCAGTACTTC. Encoded protein: CASSQEWNGQGNEQYF.

This chain uses TRBV10-2 with TRBJ2-1, with TRBD2 matching 12 bases. This CDR3 spans 16 amino acids. V gave up 6 bases and J gave up 8 bases; unmatched junction bases: 11. Germline CDR1 WSHSY, CDR2 SAAADI. CDR3 protein: CASRLLAGGHFDEQFF. The CDR3 region has the DNA TGCGCCAGCAGGTTGCTAGCGGGGGGGCATTTCGATGAGCAGTTCTTC.

A few counts support this clonotype. The V gene is TRBV7-9, the J gene TRBJ1-2, with 10 bases that match TRBD1. CDR1 and CDR2 from the germline V gene are SEHNR and FQNEAQ (reference sequence). The V gene end was trimmed by 3 bases and the J gene end by 8 bases; junction bases not matched to a gene: 6. The CDR3 runs to 14 residues. The CDR3 nucleotides are TGTGCCAGCAGCTTGGGGACAGGGGTGAGAGGCTACACCTTC. Protein: CASSLGTGVRGYTF.

The gene calls are TRBV5-1 and TRBJ2-7; D may be TRBD2 (5 bases). Germline loops: CDR1 SGHRS, CDR2 YFSETQ. The CDR3 extends over 13 amino acids. V was cut by 5 bases and J by 4 bases, with 13 bases left in between. CDR3 nucleotide sequence: TGCGCCAGCAGGATGTATGAGGGATACGAGCAGTACTTC. Translation gives CASRMYEGYEQYF.

The chain combines TRBV4-2 with TRBJ2-3; 9 bases align to TRBD2. Germline-derived CDR1 and CDR2 are LGHNA and YNFKEQ. J gave up 2 bases and V 1 base, and 10 bases lay outside the gene matches. The CDR3 consists of 18 residues. The CDR3 DNA reads as TGTGCCAGCAGCCAAGGGGGGGATAGCGGGAGAGTCACAGATACGCAGTATTTT. Translation gives CASSQGGDSGRVTDTQYF.

The chain uses TRBV12-3 or TRBV12-4 and TRBJ2-1; possible D gene TRBD1, 6 bases. This CDR3 region has 12 residues. The ends were cut back, 5 bases at V and 15 bases at J, with 17 bases in the middle. The CDR3 sequence is CASSPLTGLGFF. Written as DNA, the CDR3 is TGTGCCAGCAGTCCCCTGACAGGACTGGGGTTCTTC.

This sequence joins TRBV18 and TRBJ1-1; 12 bases line up with TRBD1. Germline CDR1 reads KGHSH; CDR2 reads LQKENI. J lost 5 bases, V lost 6 bases, and 13 bases had no gene match. The CDR3 totals 17 residues. The CDR3 nucleotides read TGTGCCAGCTCGTCTTCCGGGACAGGGGGCGAGGGGACTGAAGCTTTCTTT. This encodes CASSSSGTGGEGTEAFF. The full variable domain, rest sourced from reference TRBV18 and TRBJ1-1, is NAGVMQNPRHLVRRRGQEARLRCSPMKGHSHVYWYRQLPEEGLKFMVYLQKENIIDESGMPKERFSAEFPKEGPSILRIQQVVRGDSAAYFCASSSSGTGGEGTEAFFGQGTRLTVV.

The chain is built from TRBV7-8 and TRBJ2-2; D remains unclear. The germline V gene has CDR1 SGHVS and CDR2 FQNEAQ. With 2 bases removed from V and 4 bases from J, the gap between germline ends came to 8 bases. The CDR3 length is 14 residues. The CDR3 is CASSLCDFTGELFF. The CDR3 DNA sequence: TGTGCCAGCAGCTTATGCGATTTCACCGGGGAGCTGTTTTTT.

The V gene is TRBV5-6, the J gene TRBJ2-2; D is possibly TRBD1 (5 bases). Germline V gene sequence: CDR1 SGHDT, CDR2 YYEEEE. Trimming removed 0 bases at V and 10 bases at J, with 10 bases between. This CDR3 spans 13 amino acids. The CDR3 spells CASSLGARVELFF. CDR3 in DNA: TGTGCCAGCAGCTTGGGGGCCAGGGTGGAGCTGTTTTTT.

Note on this clonotype: The CDR3 does not close with the conserved phenylalanine or tryptophan, likely indicating a read error. The J gene is TRBJ2-7, the V gene TRBV7-6; D is undetermined. The CDR3 loop spans 14 amino acids. Germline CDR1 reads SGHVS; CDR2 reads FNYEAQ. Trimming stripped 4 bases from V and 2 bases from J, with 12 bases between. The CDR3 DNA follows: TGTGCCAGCAGCTCCCTCGAAGGGACCTACGAGCAGTACTCC. It encodes CASSSLEGTYEQYS.